Presented here are 5 T cell receptor beta chains from one specimen sequenced in a study of cytomegalovirus exposure and HLA in healthy donors. Produced via immunoSEQ multiplex PCR; TCRdb's table is partial and in-frame only. The data hold around 130,000 clones, with 85% to 90% observed a single time. The specimen was PBMCs. The receptors come from a man aged 25 to 40 in good health and CMV-seronegative.

This chain links TRBV19 with TRBJ1-2; the D is unclear. The V end lost 10 bases, the J end lost 8 bases, and 11 bases lay between the germline ends. This CDR3 has 10 amino acids. Per germline, CDR1 LNHDA and CDR2 SQIVND (reference sequence). The CDR3 sequence: CATENWGYTF. In DNA form, the CDR3 reads TGTGCCACCGAAAACTGGGGCTACACCTTC.

The V gene is TRBV6-1, the J gene TRBJ1-6; 9 bases line up with TRBD1. J was trimmed by 9 bases and V by 2 bases; bases with no gene match: 5. CDR1 and CDR2 (germline): MNHNS, SASEGT. This CDR3 contains 15 residues. CDR3 region: CASSEQGQGRSPLHF. The CDR3 bases are TGTGCCAGCAGTGAACAGGGACAGGGTCGTTCACCCCTCCACTTT.

CDR3 loop: CASSLEPSGGNEQFF. The DNA of the CDR3 is TGTGCCAGCAGCTTAGAGCCTAGCGGGGGAAATGAGCAGTTCTTC. The V and J genes are TRBV7-2 and TRBJ2-1; the match to TRBD2 covers 10 bases. The CDR3 sequence is 15 residues long. V was clipped by 1 base and J by 7 bases; unmatched bases: 4. Germline values: CDR1 SGHTA, CDR2 FQGNSA.

The rearrangement joins TRBV5-1 to TRBJ2-7, with 7 bases identical to TRBD1. There are 16 residues in the CDR3. The V segment lost 3 bases and the J segment 3 bases; nucleotides outside the gene matches: 12. Germline CDR1 and CDR2: SGHRS and YFSETQ. The CDR3 here is CASSWRQGQIHYEQYF. The CDR3 bases are TGCGCCAGCAGCTGGAGACAGGGACAAATTCACTACGAGCAGTACTTC.

The rearrangement links TRBV11-2 to TRBJ1-1; D is undetermined. V lost 1 base to trimming and J lost 4 bases, with 7 bases between them. Germline lookup yields CDR1 SGHAT and CDR2 FQNNGV. The CDR3 is made up of 13 amino acids. CDR3 region: CASSLAVGTEAFF. The CDR3 DNA is TGTGCCAGCAGCTTAGCGGTCGGCACTGAAGCTTTCTTT.